This paragraph reports one TCR beta chain. RNA transcripts served as the template for amplifying TCR beta CDR3 regions. A set of HTBI primers served as the primers for a first-round RT-PCR of the TCR CDR3. In TCRdb, the multiplex PCR reads were re-called with MiXCR into one record per CDR3 protein. Of around 560,000 distinct CDR3 sequences listed, 15% to 20% are singletons. This sample is drawn from a study of T cells in Graves' hyperthyroidism and ophthalmopathy. There are 15 residues in the CDR3. Germline-derived CDR1 and CDR2 are SGHRS and YFSETQ. The V and J ends lost 3 bases and 6 bases respectively, with 19 bases between them.

The rearrangement joins TRBV5-1 to TRBJ2-7; possible D gene TRBD1, 6 bases. Sequencing was performed on blood. This TCR was sampled from a woman aged 18 to 35 with Graves' hyperthyroidism. This CDR3 reads CASSSPTIQGSEQYF. Written as DNA, the CDR3 is TGCGCCAGCAGCTCACCAACTATACAGGGATCCGAGCAGTACTTC.